This T cell receptor beta chain stems from a study of siplizumab effects on memory and regulatory T cells. Study-wide points: With siplizumab, mappable alloreactive CD4+ clones averaged about 70% Treg-derived, versus 25% to 30% in controls. Memory T cells appeared less diverse than naive cells, which seemed to contribute substantially to alloresponse. Most proliferating CD4+ or CD8+ clones, roughly 80-97%, had no naive or memory assignment.

The CDR3 sequence is 16 residues long. The germline gives CDR1 LNHDA, CDR2 SQIVND (reference sequence). Unmatched junction bases numbered 9, after V lost 5 bases and J lost 10 bases. Assays captured 95,000 to 100,000 TCR templates per sample. This table comes from immunoSEQ multiplex PCR, and its TCRdb copy is limited to in-frame clones, with some not included. The data contain 50,000 to 75,000 clones, around 96% of them seen just once; the ten biggest clones take up about 0.1%. As concerns this clone: The target antigen is unknown.

The specimen was naive CD8+ T cells sorted from blood. This clonotype was sampled from a human donor in good health. V usage is TRBV19 and J usage is TRBJ2-1; TRBD2 matches at 15 bases. CDR3 loop: CASSAPGTSGGREQFF. The CDR3 DNA reads TGTGCCAGTAGTGCCCCAGGGACTAGCGGGGGGAGAGAGCAGTTCTTC.